One sample yielded the 16 T cell receptor beta chains listed below, sequenced in a study of CD8 T cells in ankylosing spondylitis (dated by TCRdb to 2016 to 2017). The study at large found these results: Blood from ankylosing spondylitis patients appeared to be characterized by a TCR beta motif composed of about eight highly homologous amino acid variants.

The receptor library was made with 5' RACE. The reads were generated on an Illumina HiSeq 2500. The public sequencing data were trimmed at Q25 with fastp and processed into clonotypes with MiXCR by TCRdb, which kept only in-frame beta chains. Rows are unified per CDR3 protein, each entry keeping the most common DNA and genes. The sample contains about 840,000 distinct CDR3 sequences, approximately 12% of them found a single time. The top ten clonotypes cover roughly 0.51% of the sample. No cognate antigen is known for these TCRs. Sequenced material: blood, either unsorted or a sorted T cell fraction (not recorded which). These receptors came from a male donor with ankylosing spondylitis.

This clonotype came up a few times. The chain couples TRBV20-1 to TRBJ2-2; 8 nucleotides align to TRBD2. Germline V gene lookup returns CDR1 DFQATT and CDR2 SNEGSKA (reference sequence). The CDR3 has 14 residues. The J segment lost 5 bases and the V segment lost 2 bases, leaving 4 bases of the junction unmatched. In DNA, the CDR3 is TGCAGTGCTAGACCCACGGGAGGGACCGGGGAGCTGTTTTTT. It translates to CSARPTGGTGELFF.

V gene TRBV7-9 combines with J gene TRBJ1-2; TRBD1 aligns across 10 bases. Germline values: CDR1 SEHNR, CDR2 FQNEAQ (reference sequence). After removal of 5 bases from V and 8 bases from J, the junction contained 14 bases not matched to a gene. The CDR3 loop spans 16 amino acids. The CDR3 protein is CASSLTAGTGVRGYTF. DNA for the CDR3: TGTGCCAGCAGCCTTACCGCCGGGACAGGGGTGAGGGGCTACACCTTC.

This clonotype appeared a few times. The V call is TRBV11-1, the J call TRBJ2-2; D unclear. The ends were cut back, 1 base at V and 4 bases at J, with 7 bases in the middle. This CDR3 spans 14 amino acids. Germline V gene lookup returns CDR1 SGHAT and CDR2 FQDESV (reference sequence). The CDR3 is CASSLVVLTGELFF. CDR3 DNA sequence: TGTGCCAGCAGCTTAGTCGTCCTCACCGGGGAGCTGTTTTTT.

In this sample, this clonotype turned up a few times. The chain links TRBV20-1 to TRBJ2-2; 7 nucleotides line up with TRBD2. Germline CDR1 reads DFQATT; CDR2 reads SNEGSKA (reference sequence). This CDR3 has 16 amino acids. V was pared by 0 bases and J by 3 bases, with 7 bases of the junction left unmatched. In DNA form, the CDR3 reads TGCAGTGCTAGAGAACTAGCGAAAGGAGACACCGGGGAGCTGTTTTTT. As protein: CSARELAKGDTGELFF.

The V gene is TRBV20-1, the J gene TRBJ2-5; D is unclear. The V and J ends lost 3 bases and 5 bases respectively, with 13 bases between them. The germline V gene encodes CDR1 DFQATT and CDR2 SNEGSKA (reference sequence). The CDR3 contains 13 residues. The CDR3 DNA sequence: TGCAGTGCTAGTGTATCCGTCGGCGAGACCCAGTACTTC. The encoded protein is CSASVSVGETQYF.

The V call is TRBV7-9, the J call TRBJ1-1; TRBD1 is a possible D gene (5 bases). Between the trimmed V and J ends, which lost 6 bases and 7 bases, there was a span of 12 bases. The germline V gene encodes CDR1 SEHNR and CDR2 FQNEAQ (reference sequence). The CDR3 spans 12 residues. The DNA for the CDR3 is TGTGCCAGCAGTTTCCGGGGCGATGAAGCTTTCTTT. Protein sequence: CASSFRGDEAFF.

The table lists this clonotype with a few counts. The genes are TRBV28 and TRBJ2-3, with a tentative D call TRBD2 (6 bases). Germline lookup yields CDR1 MDHEN and CDR2 SYDVKM. V lost 8 bases and J 3 bases, leaving 12 bases between the germline ends. The CDR3 length is 13 residues. DNA for the CDR3: TGTGCCAGCGGGTCCCGGGGGACAGATACGCAGTATTTT. Protein sequence: CASGSRGTDTQYF. Full variable domain (remainder filled in from reference TRBV28 and TRBJ2-3): DVKVTQSSRYLVKRTGEKVFLECVQDMDHENMFWYRQDPGLGLRLIYFSYDVKMKEKGDIPEGYSVSREKKERFSLILESASTNQTSMYLCASGSRGTDTQYFGPGTRLTVL.

This clonotype was seen a few times. V and J are TRBV19 and TRBJ1-5; TRBD1 agrees at 9 bases. V shed 4 bases, J shed 2 bases, and the junction held 6 bases outside the gene matches. Germline CDR1 reads LNHDA; CDR2 reads SQIVND (reference sequence). The CDR3 length is 16 residues. CDR3: CASSNRDRDRNQPQHF. The CDR3 nucleotides read TGTGCCAGTAGTAACCGGGACAGGGACCGCAATCAGCCCCAGCATTTT.

J is TRBJ1-5 and V is TRBV20-1; D is uncertain. Germline V lookup: CDR1 DFQATT, CDR2 SNEGSKA (reference sequence). The CDR3 runs to 13 residues. V was pared by 5 bases and J by 5 bases, with 13 bases between. CDR3 in amino acids: CSAQLETDQPQHF. CDR3 coding DNA: TGCAGTGCTCAATTGGAAACGGATCAGCCCCAGCATTTT.

This clonotype was seen ten or more times. The V gene is TRBV5-5, the J gene TRBJ1-5; D gene uncertain. Trimming shortened V by 4 bases and J by 6 bases, and 17 bases separated the two germline ends. This CDR3 comprises 15 residues. Per the germline V gene, CDR1 is SGHKS and CDR2 is YYEKEE (reference sequence). The CDR3 here is CASSPEFRWRQPQHF. In DNA, the CDR3 is TGTGCCAGCAGCCCAGAATTTAGGTGGCGTCAGCCCCAGCATTTT.

This clonotype was counted between two and nine times. The chain is built from TRBV4-2 and TRBJ2-3; D is uncertain. The V end lost 0 bases, the J end lost 4 bases, and 8 bases lay between the germline ends. Germline V gene sequence: CDR1 LGHNA, CDR2 YNFKEQ. The length of the CDR3 is 14 residues. The CDR3 DNA sequence: TGTGCCAGCAGCCAAGATCGTGGGGCAGATACGCAGTATTTT. It translates to CASSQDRGADTQYF.

This clonotype was detected only a few times. The DNA for the CDR3 is TGTGCCAGCAGTCCGCCTCGGGGGTCTGGGGCCAACGTCCTGACTTTC. Protein sequence: CASSPPRGSGANVLTF. The gene calls are TRBV28 and TRBJ2-6; D possibly corresponds to TRBD2 (6 bases). Germline V gene data show CDR1 as MDHEN and CDR2 as SYDVKM. This CDR3 comprises 16 residues. V was trimmed by 5 bases and J by 1 base, leaving 12 bases between them.

The table lists this clonotype with a few counts. V is TRBV4-3 and J is TRBJ2-5; the match to TRBD1 covers 7 bases. The CDR3 loop spans 14 amino acids. The V segment lost 4 bases and the J segment 5 bases; nucleotides outside the gene matches: 7. Germline-derived CDR1 and CDR2 are LGHNA and YSLEER. CDR3 in DNA: TGCGCCAGCAGCCCCATCGGCAGGGGGGAGACCCAGTACTTC. Translated: CASSPIGRGETQYF.

This chain joins TRBV29-1 and TRBJ2-3, with D perhaps TRBD2 (5 bases). The CDR3 totals 13 residues. V shed 8 bases and J shed 4 bases, with 16 bases lying between them. The germline CDR1 and CDR2 sequences are SQVTM and ANQGSEA. Written as DNA, the CDR3 is TGCAGCACCACGCGGGTATTCGCAGATACGCAGTATTTT. Its protein is CSTTRVFADTQYF.

In its sample, this clonotype was seen a few times. The V gene is TRBV4-3, the J gene TRBJ2-1; 14 nucleotides line up with TRBD2. The CDR3 runs to 16 residues. Per the germline V gene, CDR1 is LGHNA and CDR2 is YSLEER. V dropped 1 base and J dropped 7; count of bases not matched to a gene: 3. The CDR3 loop reads CASSQAGTSGRNEQFF. CDR3 DNA sequence: TGCGCCAGCAGCCAAGCCGGGACTAGCGGGAGAAATGAGCAGTTCTTC.

There are a few counts of this clonotype. The chain carries TRBV28 and TRBJ2-5; 9 bases agree with TRBD2. The V gene end was trimmed by 6 bases and the J gene end by 4 bases; junction bases not matched to a gene: 6. CDR3 length: 14 residues. Germline V CDR1 and CDR2: MDHEN, SYDVKM. CDR3: CASSLASGVETQYF. The CDR3 region has the DNA TGTGCCAGCAGCCTGGCTAGCGGGGTAGAGACCCAGTACTTC.